This TCR beta chain was captured by sequencing in a study of CD8+ T cells in alopecia areata. Across the study: The study gave treated patients oral tofacitinib at 5 to 10 mg twice daily. Dosing with tofacitinib proceeded for 6 to 18 months, followed by 6 months off drug.

There are 13 residues in the CDR3. The ends were cut back, 4 bases at V and 6 bases at J, with 10 bases in the middle. In germline, CDR1 is SGHDN, CDR2 FVKESK. Sequencing used cDNA as its template, made by extracting RNA and reverse transcribing it. This table comes from immunoSEQ multiplex PCR, and its TCRdb copy is limited to in-frame clones, with some not included. The sample lists 150,000 to 200,000 clones; approximately 59% were seen once. This clone was found a few times. What it recognizes is unknown. Study findings and constraints: There were also resident alphabeta T cells of normal skin sequenced in scalp samples.

The sorting of PBMCs gave CD4+ and CD8+ T cells. The specimen was CD4+ T cells sorted from blood, collected at week 0. The TCR originated in a human donor with alopecia areata. The chain combines TRBV14 with TRBJ2-1, with no clear D. The CDR3 DNA sequence: TGTGCCAGCAGCCTTGCGGACCTCAATGAGCAGTTCTTC. It encodes CASSLADLNEQFF.